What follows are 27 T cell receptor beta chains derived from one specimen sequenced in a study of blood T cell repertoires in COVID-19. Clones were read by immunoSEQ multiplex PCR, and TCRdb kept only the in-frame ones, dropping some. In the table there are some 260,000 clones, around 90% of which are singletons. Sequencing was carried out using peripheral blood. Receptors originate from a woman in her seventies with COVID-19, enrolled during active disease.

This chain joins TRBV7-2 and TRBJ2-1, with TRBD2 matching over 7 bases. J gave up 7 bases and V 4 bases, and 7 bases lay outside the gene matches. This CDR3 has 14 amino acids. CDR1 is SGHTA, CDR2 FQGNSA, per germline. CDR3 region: CASSSDFGGNEQFF. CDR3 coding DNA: TGTGCCAGCAGCTCGGACTTCGGGGGGAATGAGCAGTTCTTC.

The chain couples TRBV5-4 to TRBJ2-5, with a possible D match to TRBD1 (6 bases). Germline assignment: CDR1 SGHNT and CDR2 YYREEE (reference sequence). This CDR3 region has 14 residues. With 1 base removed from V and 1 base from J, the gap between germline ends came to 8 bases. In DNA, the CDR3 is TGTGCCAGCAGCTTGAGGACAGCCCAAGAGACCCAGTACTTC. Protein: CASSLRTAQETQYF. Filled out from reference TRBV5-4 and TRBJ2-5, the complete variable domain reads ETGVTQSPTHLIKTRGQQVTLRCSSQSGHNTVSWYQQALGQGPQFIFQYYREEENGRGNFPPRFSGLQFPNYSSELNVNALELDDSALYLCASSLRTAQETQYFGPGTRLLVL.

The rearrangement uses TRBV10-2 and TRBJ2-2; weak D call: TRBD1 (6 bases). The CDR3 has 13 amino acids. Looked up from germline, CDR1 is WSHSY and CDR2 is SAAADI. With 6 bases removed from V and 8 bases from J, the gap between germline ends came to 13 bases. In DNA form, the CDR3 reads TGCGCCAGCAGCCGCGAGGGGGTAGGGGAGCTGTTTTTT. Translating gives CASSREGVGELFF.

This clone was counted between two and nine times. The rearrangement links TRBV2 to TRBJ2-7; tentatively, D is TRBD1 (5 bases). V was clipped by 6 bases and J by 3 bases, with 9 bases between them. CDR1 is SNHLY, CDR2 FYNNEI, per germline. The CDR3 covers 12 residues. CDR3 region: CASRARVYEQYF. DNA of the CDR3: TGTGCCAGCAGAGCCAGGGTCTACGAGCAGTACTTC. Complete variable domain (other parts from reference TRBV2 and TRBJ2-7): EPEVTQTPSHQVTQMGQEVILRCVPISNHLYFYWYRQILGQKVEFLVSFYNNEISEKSEIFDDQFSVERPDGSNFTLKIRSTKLEDSAMYFCASRARVYEQYFGPGTRLTVT.

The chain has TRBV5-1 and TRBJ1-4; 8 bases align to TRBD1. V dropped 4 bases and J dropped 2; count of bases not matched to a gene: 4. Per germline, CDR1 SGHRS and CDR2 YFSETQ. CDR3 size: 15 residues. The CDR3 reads CASSQGQGTNEKLFF. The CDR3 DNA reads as TGCGCCAGCAGCCAAGGACAGGGCACTAATGAAAAACTGTTTTTT.

CDR3 loop: CSAPAGETQYF. CDR3 in DNA: TGCAGTGCTCCCGCGGGGGAGACCCAGTACTTC. The J gene is TRBJ2-5, the V gene TRBV20-1; D possibly corresponds to TRBD2 (6 bases). From germline, CDR1 is DFQATT and CDR2 SNEGSKA (reference sequence). V was cut by 5 bases and J by 5 bases, with 9 bases left in between. This CDR3 is built from 11 residues.

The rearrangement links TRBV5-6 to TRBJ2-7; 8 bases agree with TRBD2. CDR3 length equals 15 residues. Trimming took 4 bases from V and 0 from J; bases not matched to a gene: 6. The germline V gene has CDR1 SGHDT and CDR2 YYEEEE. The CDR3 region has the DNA TGTGCCAGCAGCCCGGTCGGGACTAGCTCCTACGAGCAGTACTTC. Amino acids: CASSPVGTSSYEQYF.

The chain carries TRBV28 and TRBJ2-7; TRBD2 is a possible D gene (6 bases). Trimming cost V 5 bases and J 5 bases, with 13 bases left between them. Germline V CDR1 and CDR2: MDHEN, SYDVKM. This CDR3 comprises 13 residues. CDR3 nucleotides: TGTGCCAGCAGTGGCGGGACCCCGGACGAGCAGTACTTC. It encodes CASSGGTPDEQYF.

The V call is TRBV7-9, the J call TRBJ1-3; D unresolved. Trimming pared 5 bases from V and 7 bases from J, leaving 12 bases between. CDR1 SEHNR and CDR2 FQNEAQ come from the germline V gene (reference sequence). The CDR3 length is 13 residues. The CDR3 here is CASSLETGNTIYF. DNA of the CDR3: TGTGCCAGCAGCCTCGAGACGGGTAACACCATATATTTT.

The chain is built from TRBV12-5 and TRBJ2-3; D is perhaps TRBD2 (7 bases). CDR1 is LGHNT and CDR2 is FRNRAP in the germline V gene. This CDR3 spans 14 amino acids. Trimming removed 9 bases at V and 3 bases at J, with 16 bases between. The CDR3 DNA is TGTGCTAGAGGGGGGGGGCCCGTTACAGATACGCAGTATTTT. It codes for CARGGGPVTDTQYF.

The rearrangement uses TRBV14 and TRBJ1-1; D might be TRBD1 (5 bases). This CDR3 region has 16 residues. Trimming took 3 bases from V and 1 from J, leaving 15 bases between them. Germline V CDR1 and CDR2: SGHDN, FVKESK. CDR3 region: CASSHREEYWNTEAFF. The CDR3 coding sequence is TGTGCCAGCAGCCACAGGGAGGAGTATTGGAACACTGAAGCTTTCTTT. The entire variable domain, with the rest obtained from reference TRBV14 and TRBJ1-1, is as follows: EAGVTQFPSHSVIEKGQTVTLRCDPISGHDNLYWYRRVMGKEIKFLLHFVKESKQDESGMPNNRFLAERTGGTYSTLKVQPAELEDSGVYFCASSHREEYWNTEAFFGQGTRLTVV.

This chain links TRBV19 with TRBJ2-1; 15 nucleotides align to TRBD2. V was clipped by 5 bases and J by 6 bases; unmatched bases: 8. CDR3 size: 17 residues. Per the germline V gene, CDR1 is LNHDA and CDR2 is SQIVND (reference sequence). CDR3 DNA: TGTGCCAGTAGTGGGGGACTAGCGGGAGGTTTTTTCAATGAGCAGTTCTTC. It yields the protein CASSGGLAGGFFNEQFF.

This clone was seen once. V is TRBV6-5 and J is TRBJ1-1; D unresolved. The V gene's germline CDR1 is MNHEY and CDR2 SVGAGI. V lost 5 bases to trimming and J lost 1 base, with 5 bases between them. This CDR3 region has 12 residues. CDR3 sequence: CASSRQNTEAFF. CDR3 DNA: TGTGCCAGCAGTCGACAGAACACTGAAGCTTTCTTT.

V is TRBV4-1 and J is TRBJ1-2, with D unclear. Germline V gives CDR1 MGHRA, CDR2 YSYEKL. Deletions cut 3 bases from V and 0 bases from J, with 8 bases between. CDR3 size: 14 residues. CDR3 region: CASSQSVANYGYTF. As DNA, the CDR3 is TGCGCCAGCAGCCAGTCCGTAGCTAACTATGGCTACACCTTC.

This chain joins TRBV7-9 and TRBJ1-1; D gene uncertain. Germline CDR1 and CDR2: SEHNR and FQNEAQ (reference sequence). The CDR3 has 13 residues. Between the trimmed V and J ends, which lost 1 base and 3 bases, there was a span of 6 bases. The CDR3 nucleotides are TGTGCCAGCAGCTTAGTCGGAGACACTGAAGCTTTCTTT. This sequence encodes CASSLVGDTEAFF.

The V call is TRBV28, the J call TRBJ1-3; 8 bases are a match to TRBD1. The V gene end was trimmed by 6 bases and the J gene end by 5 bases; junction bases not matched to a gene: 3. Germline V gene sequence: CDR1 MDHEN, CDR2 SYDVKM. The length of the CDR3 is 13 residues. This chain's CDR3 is CASRNRGRNTIYF. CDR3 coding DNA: TGTGCCAGCAGAAACAGGGGGAGAAACACCATATATTTT.

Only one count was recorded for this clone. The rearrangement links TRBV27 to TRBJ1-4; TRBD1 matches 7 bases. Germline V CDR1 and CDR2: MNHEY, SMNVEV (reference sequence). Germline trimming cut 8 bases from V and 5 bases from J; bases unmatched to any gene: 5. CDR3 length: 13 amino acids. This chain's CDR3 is CASGQQGNEKLFF. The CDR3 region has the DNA TGTGCCAGCGGCCAACAGGGGAATGAAAAACTGTTTTTT. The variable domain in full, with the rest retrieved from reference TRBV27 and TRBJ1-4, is EAQVTQNPRYLITVTGKKLTVTCSQNMNHEYMSWYRQDPGLGLRQIYYSMNVEVTDKGDVPEGYKVSRKEKRNFPLILESPSPNQTSLYFCASGQQGNEKLFFGSGTQLSVL.

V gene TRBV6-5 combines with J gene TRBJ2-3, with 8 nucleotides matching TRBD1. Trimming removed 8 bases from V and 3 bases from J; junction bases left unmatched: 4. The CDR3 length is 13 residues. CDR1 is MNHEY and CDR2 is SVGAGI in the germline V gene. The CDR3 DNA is TGTGCCAGCGGACAGGGAAGGACAGATACGCAGTATTTT. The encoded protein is CASGQGRTDTQYF.

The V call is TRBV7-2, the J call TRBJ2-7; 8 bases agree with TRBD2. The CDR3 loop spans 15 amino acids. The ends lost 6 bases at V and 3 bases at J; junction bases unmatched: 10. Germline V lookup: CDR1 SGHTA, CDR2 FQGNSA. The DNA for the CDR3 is TGTGCCAGCAGTCTGAGTGTAGCGGGACGCTACGAGCAGTACTTC. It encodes CASSLSVAGRYEQYF.

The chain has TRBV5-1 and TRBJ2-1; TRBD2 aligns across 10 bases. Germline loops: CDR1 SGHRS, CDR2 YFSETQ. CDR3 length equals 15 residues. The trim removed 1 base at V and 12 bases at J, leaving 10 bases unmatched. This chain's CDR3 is CASSLLGLAEAGQFF. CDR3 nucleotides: TGCGCCAGCAGCTTGTTAGGACTAGCGGAAGCGGGGCAGTTCTTC. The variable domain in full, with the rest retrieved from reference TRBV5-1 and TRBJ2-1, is KAGVTQTPRYLIKTRGQQVTLSCSPISGHRSVSWYQQTPGQGLQFLFEYFSETQRNKGNFPGRFSGRQFSNSRSEMNVSTLELGDSALYLCASSLLGLAEAGQFFGPGTRLTVL.

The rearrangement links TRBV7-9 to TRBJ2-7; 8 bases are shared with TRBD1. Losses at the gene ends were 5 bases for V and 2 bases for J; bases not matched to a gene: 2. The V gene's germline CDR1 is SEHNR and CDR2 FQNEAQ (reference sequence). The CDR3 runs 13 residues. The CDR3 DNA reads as TGTGCCAGCAGCGTGGGACAGGCCTACGAGCAGTACTTC. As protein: CASSVGQAYEQYF.

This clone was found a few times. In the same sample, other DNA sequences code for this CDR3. This CDR3 reads CATSRDSSYNSPLHF. The CDR3 bases are TGTGCCACCAGCAGGGACAGCTCCTATAATTCACCCCTCCACTTT. This chain joins TRBV15 and TRBJ1-6, with D tentatively TRBD1 (6 bases). Between the trimmed V and J ends, which lost 3 bases and 0 bases, there was a span of 6 bases. This CDR3 has 15 amino acids. Germline assignment: CDR1 LNHNV and CDR2 YYDKDF (reference sequence).

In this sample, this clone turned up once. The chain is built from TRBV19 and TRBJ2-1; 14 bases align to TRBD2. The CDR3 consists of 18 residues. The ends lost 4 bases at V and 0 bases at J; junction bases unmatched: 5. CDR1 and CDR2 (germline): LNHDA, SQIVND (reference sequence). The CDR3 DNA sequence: TGTGCCAGTAGTAGAACCGGGACTAGCGGGAGCTCCTACAATGAGCAGTTCTTC. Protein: CASSRTGTSGSSYNEQFF. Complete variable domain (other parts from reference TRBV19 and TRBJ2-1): DGGITQSPKYLFRKEGQNVTLSCEQNLNHDAMYWYRQDPGQGLRLIYYSQIVNDFQKGDIAEGYSVSREKKESFPLTVTSAQKNPTAFYLCASSRTGTSGSSYNEQFFGPGTRLTVL.

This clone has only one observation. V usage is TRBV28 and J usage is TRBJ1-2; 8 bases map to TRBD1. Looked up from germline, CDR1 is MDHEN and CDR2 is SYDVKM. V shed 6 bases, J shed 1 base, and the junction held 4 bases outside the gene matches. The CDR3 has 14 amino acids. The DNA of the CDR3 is TGTGCCAGCAGAAGGACAGGGCATAACTATGGCTACACCTTC. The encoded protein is CASRRTGHNYGYTF.

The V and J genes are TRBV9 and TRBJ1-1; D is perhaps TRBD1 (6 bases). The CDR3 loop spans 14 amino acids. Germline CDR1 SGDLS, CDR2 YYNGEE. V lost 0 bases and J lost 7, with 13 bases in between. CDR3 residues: CASSVEQGTGEAFF. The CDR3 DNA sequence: TGTGCCAGCAGCGTAGAACAGGGAACGGGTGAAGCTTTCTTT.

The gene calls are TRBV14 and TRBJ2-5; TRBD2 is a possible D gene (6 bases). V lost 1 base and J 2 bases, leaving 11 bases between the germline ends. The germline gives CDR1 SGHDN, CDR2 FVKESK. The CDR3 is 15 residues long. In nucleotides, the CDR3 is TGTGCCAGCAGCCAAGGGGGGACTCTACAAGAGACCCAGTACTTC. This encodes CASSQGGTLQETQYF.

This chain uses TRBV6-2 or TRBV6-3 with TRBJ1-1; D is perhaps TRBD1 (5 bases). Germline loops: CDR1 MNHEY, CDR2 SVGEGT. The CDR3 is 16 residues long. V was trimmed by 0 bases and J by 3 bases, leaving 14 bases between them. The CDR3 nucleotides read TGTGCCAGCAGTTACTCGAAAGGGGTCGCGTACACTGAAGCTTTCTTT. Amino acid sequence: CASSYSKGVAYTEAFF.